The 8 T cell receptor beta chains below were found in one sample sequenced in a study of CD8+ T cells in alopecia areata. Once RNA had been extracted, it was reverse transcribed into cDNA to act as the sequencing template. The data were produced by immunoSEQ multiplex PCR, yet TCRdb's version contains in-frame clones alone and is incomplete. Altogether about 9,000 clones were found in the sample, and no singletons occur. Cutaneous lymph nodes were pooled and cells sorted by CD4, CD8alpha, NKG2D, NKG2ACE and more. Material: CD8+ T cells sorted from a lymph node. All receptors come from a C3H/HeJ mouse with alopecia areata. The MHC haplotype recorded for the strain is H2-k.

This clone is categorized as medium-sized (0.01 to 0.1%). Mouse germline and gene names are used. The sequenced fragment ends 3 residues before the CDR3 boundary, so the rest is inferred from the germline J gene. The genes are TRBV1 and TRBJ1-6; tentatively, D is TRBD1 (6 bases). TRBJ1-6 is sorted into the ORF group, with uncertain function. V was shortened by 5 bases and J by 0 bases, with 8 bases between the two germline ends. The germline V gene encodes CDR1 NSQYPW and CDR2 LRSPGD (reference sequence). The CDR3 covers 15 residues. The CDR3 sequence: CTCSPRGSYNSPLYF. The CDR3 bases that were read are TGCACCTGCAGTCCCAGGGGTTCCTATAATTCGCCC.

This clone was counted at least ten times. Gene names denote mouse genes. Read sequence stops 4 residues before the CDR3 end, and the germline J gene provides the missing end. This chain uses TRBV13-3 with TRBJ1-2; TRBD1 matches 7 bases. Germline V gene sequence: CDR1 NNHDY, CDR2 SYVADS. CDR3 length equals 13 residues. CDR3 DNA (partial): TGTGCCAGCAGTGATAGGAGGGGGCGC. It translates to CASSDRRGR. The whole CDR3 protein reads CASSDRRGRDYTF.

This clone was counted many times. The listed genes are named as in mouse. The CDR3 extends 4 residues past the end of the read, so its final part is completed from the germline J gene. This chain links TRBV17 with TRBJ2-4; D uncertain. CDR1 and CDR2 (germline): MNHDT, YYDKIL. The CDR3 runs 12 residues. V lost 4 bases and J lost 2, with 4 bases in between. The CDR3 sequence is CASSTNQNTLYF. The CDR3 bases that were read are TGTGCTAGCAGTACCAATCAAAAC.

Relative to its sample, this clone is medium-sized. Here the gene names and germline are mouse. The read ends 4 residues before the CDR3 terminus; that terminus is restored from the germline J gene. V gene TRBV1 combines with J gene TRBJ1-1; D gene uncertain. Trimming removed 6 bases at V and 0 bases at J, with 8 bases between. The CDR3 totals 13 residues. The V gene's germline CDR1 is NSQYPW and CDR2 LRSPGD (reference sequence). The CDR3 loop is CTCRDTSNTEVFF. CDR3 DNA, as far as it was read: TGCACCTGCAGAGACACCTCAAACACA.

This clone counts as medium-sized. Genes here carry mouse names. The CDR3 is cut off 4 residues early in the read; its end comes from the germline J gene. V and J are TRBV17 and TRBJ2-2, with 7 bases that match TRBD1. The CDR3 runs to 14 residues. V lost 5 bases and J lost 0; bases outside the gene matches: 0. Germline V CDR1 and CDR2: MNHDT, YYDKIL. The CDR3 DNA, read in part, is TGTGCTAGCAGTGGGACAGCAAACACCGGG. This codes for CASSGTANTG. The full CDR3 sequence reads CASSGTANTGQLYF.

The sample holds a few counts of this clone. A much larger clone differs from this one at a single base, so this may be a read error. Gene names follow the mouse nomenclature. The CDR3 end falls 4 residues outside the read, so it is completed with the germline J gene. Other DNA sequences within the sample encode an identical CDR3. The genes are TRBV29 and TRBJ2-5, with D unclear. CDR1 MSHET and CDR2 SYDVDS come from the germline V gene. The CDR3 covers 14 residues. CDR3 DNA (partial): TGTGCCAGCAGTTTCGACATCTACCAAGAC. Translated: CASSFDIYQD. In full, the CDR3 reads CASSFDIYQDTQYF. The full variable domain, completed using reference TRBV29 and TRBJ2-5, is DMKVTQMPRYLIKRMGENVLLECGQDMSHETMYWYRQDPGLGLQLIYISYDVDSNSEGDIPKGYRVSRKKREHFSLILDSAKTNQTSVYFCASSFDIYQDTQYFGPGTRLLVL.

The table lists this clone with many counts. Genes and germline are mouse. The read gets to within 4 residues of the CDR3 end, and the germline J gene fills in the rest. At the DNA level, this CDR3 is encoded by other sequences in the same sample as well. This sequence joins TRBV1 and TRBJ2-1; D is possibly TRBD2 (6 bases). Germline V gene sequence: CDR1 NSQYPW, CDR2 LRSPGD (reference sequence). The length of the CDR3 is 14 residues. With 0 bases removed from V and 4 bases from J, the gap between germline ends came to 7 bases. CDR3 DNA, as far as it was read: TGCACCTGCAGTGCAGACTGGGGATATGCT. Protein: CTCSADWGYA. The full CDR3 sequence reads CTCSADWGYAEQFF. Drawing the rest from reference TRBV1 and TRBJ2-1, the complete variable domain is VTLLEQNPRWRLVPRGQAVNLRCILKNSQYPWMSWYQQDLQKQLQWLFTLRSPGDKEVKSLPGADYLATRVTDTELRLQVANMSQGRTLYCTCSADWGYAEQFFGPGTRLTVL.

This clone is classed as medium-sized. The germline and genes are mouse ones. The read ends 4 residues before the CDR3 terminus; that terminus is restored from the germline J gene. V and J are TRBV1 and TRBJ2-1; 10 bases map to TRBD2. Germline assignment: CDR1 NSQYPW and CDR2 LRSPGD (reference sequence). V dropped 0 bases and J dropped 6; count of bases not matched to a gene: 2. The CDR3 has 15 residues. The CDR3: CTCSADWGGRAEQFF. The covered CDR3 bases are TGCACCTGCAGTGCAGACTGGGGGGGCCGTGCT.